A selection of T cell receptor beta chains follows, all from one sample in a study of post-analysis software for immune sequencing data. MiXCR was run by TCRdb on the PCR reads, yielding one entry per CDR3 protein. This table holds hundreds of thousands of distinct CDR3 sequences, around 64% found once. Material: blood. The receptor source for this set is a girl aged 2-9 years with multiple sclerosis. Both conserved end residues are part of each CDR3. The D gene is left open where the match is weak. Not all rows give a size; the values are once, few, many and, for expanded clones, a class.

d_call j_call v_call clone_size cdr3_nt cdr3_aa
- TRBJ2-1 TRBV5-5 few TGTGCCAGCAGCTTGGAGGGGGGAGGGCCCGTCTCGTACAATGAGCAGTTCTTC CASSLEGGGPVSYNEQFF
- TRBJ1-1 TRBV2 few TGTGCCAGCCGGGGATGGAACACTGAAGCTTTCTTT CASRGWNTEAFF
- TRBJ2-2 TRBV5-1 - TGCGCCAGCAGCCCGCCTAGTACCACCGGGGAGCTGTTTTTT CASSPPSTTGELFF
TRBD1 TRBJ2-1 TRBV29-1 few TGCAGCGTTGAGGGACAGGGGGGTTACAATGAGCAGTTCTTC CSVEGQGGYNEQFF
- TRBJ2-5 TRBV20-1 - TGCAGTACTCTTAGTGGGGGGACCCAGTACTTC CSTLSGGTQYF
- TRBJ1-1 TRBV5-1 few TGCGCCAGCAGCTTGGCAGGGCCTGAAGCTTTCTTT CASSLAGPEAFF
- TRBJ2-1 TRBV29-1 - TGCAGCGTCAGGTCCCATGAGCAGTTCTTC CSVRSHEQFF
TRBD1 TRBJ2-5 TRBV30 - TGTGCCTGGAAGGGGGACAGGGGTTTGGAGACCCAGTACTTC CAWKGDRGLETQYF
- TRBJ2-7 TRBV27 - TGTGCCAGCAGGGGGGCGACCTACGAGCAGTACTTC CASRGATYEQYF
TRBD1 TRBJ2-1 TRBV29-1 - TGCAGCGTGGTTAAAAGGGGGCTGGTTATTGAGCAGTTCTTC CSVVKRGLVIEQFF
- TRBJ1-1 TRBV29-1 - TGCAGCGTGATGACAGGCTCGGGCACTGAAGCTTTCTTT CSVMTGSGTEAFF
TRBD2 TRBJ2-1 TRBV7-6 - TGTGCCAGCAGCTACCGGACTAGCGGGGGGCCCTACAATGAGCAGTTCTTC CASSYRTSGGPYNEQFF
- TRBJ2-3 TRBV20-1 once TGCAGTGCTCCCTCCGACACGGGGGTTATGTATTTT CSAPSDTGVMYF
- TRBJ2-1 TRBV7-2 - TGTGCCAGCAGCTTACAGGGAGGAGGCACCTACAATGAGCAGTTCTTC CASSLQGGGTYNEQFF
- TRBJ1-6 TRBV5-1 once TGCGCCAGCAGCCACAAGCAATTGGATTCACCCCTCCACTTT CASSHKQLDSPLHF
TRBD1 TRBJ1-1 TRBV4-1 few TGCGCCAGCAGCCAGACAGGGGGCGCGCCCGAAGCTTTCTTT CASSQTGGAPEAFF
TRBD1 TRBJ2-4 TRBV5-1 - TGCGCCAGCAGCTTGGTGGGACAGGCCATCGGGGACATTCAGTACTTC CASSLVGQAIGDIQYF
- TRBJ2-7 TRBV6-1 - TGTGCCAGTTCGGGAGTTCGCTACGAGCAGTACTTC CASSGVRYEQYF
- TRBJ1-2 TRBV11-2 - TGTGCCAGCAGCTTAGCCCCAAGGGGCAGGGCGCCCTATGGCTACACCTTC CASSLAPRGRAPYGYTF
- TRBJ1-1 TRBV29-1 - TGCAGCGTGCTTACAGATGCGGCTAGAGCTTTCTTT CSVLTDAARAFF
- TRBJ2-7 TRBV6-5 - TGTGCCAGCAGCCGAGGGGGACGGGGTAGGGCCTACGAGCAGTACTTC CASSRGGRGRAYEQYF
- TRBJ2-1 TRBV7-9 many TGTGCCAGCAGCTTACAGGGGAATGAGCAGTTCTTC CASSLQGNEQFF
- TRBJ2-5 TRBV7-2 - - CASSFRGRSSQETQYF
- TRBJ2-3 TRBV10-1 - TGCGCCAGCAGTGACCGCCATACGCAGTATTTT CASSDRHTQYF
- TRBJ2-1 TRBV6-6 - TGTGCCAGCACGAAAGGGGGGGGCAATGAGCAGTTCTTC CASTKGGGNEQFF